This T cell receptor (beta chain) was captured in a study of blood T cell repertoires in COVID-19. Across the whole study: Samples came from the United States, Italy and Spain, spanning acute and convalescent COVID-19.

The CDR3 totals 14 residues. The germline V gene has CDR1 MNHEY and CDR2 SVGAGI. The V gene lost 5 bases and the J gene lost 4 bases, with 14 bases spanning the gap. In the original processing: Estimated nucleated cell counts came from reference gene primer amplification. The protocol was immunoSEQ multiplex PCR, while the TCRdb copy is restricted to in-frame clones and leaves out a portion. The V and J calls and clone size come from that table; D and trimming were worked out from the DNA. The sample comprises some 93,000 clones, approximately 85% of which are singletons, and about 3.8% rests with the top ten.

The genes are TRBV6-5 and TRBJ1-2, with D tentatively TRBD1 (5 bases). The material sequenced was peripheral blood. The sequence was collected from a man aged 60 to 69 with acute or convalescent COVID-19. The CDR3 here is CASSTSQGSYGYTF. As DNA, the CDR3 is TGTGCCAGCAGTACCTCGCAGGGATCCTATGGCTACACCTTC.